This T cell receptor (beta chain) was recovered during a study of tumor-infiltrating lymphocytes in primary liver carcinoma (dated by TCRdb to 2016 to 2017). General notes on the study: Between late 2015 and early 2016, about five patients in China with histopathologically diagnosed primary liver carcinoma had their tumors surgically resected. Of the five patients, three men and two women aged 30 to 69 years, four had hepatocellular carcinoma and one had combined HCC and intrahepatic cholangiocarcinoma. The five patients had tumors staged T1-T3 N0M0, with maximum diameters ranging from roughly 4.2 to 10 cm. Each sample produced roughly 3.5 to 8 million productive TCRbeta reads, and read depth showed no significant difference between tissue types. Across five regions of each liver tumor, along with adjacent normal tissue and blood, the study brought together TCRbeta repertoire sequencing, expression microarrays and whole-exome sequencing. A total of about 35 specimens from 5 patients went through TCRbeta repertoire sequencing, namely 25 tumor regions, 5 adjacent noncancerous liver tissues and 5 peripheral blood samples. Technical replicate repertoires showed high reproducibility, with mean shared-clone rates about 0.92 and correlation coefficients above 0.98.

TCRbeta-specific cDNA was reverse-transcribed from 500 ng total RNA using a constant-region primer and ProtoScript II reverse transcriptase. TCRbeta libraries were built with three nested multiplex PCR rounds, a slightly modified ARM-PCR procedure. Each of the first two PCR rounds ran for 9 to 11 cycles using multiplex TRBV1-TRBV30 forward primers together with a Cbeta reverse primer. A final 25-cycle PCR with Deep VentR polymerase added sample barcodes and Illumina adapters. Before sequencing, amplicons of 200-500 bp were purified from gel using a QIAquick gel extraction kit. The TCRbeta amplicons were sequenced with 250-bp paired-end reads on an Illumina HiSeq 2500. The paper's processing steps were these. Trimmomatic v0.33 was used to quality-trim the reads, and FLASH v1.2.11 was used to merge paired reads so that full CDR3 sequences could be recovered. V, D and J germline segments were assigned to the rearranged TCRbeta sequences using MiGEC v1.2.1b. Clonotype statistics and Shannon-Wiener diversity indices were computed with VDJtools v1.0.0. To reduce sampling bias, subsequent analyses other than the diversity analysis used only the 250 most abundant clonotypes in each sample. TCRdb took the public reads, trimmed them with fastp at Q25, ran MiXCR for clone calling and kept in-frame beta chains. Entries are consolidated by CDR3 protein sequence, retaining the most common genes and DNA. TCRdb, not the authors, supplied the V and J calls. For this sample there are about 320,000 distinct CDR3 sequences; about 60% appear just once. About 8.4% of the sample is taken by the ten largest.

From the cysteine through the phenylalanine, the CDR3 covers 15 amino acids. Just CDR3 DNA is preserved here, 45 bases in frame from base 1. Reading the germline V gene gives CDR1 SQVTM and CDR2 ANQGSEA. The junction shows trimming of 4 bases on V and 6 bases on J, plus 21 bases between the germline ends. The research as a whole found: Pairs of tumor regions showed greater repertoire overlap (mean about 35%) than tumor-adjacent pairs (about 17%) or tumor-blood pairs (approximately 14%), which is consistent with antigen-driven expansion. The top 250 clones accounted for a significantly greater share of the repertoire in tumors than in blood (p = 0.039). Only a few patients were included in the study, and the authors note that the findings should be validated in a larger study. Because the samples were bulk and unsorted, CD4+ and CD8+ T cell repertoires could not be compared. Because only the TCR beta chain was sequenced and unpaired alpha chains were not captured, true repertoire diversity is likely underestimated.

TRIzol reagent was used to extract blood RNA from unsorted whole blood, while the DNeasy Blood & Tissue kit provided the germline DNA. At the time of sampling, the patients were treatment-naive and had chronic HBV infection. Around 3.9 milliliters of peripheral blood were collected into K2EDTA tubes before surgery. Note on this clonotype: What this receptor recognizes is not known. Base qualities are not at hand, and no much larger clone is one base apart.

This chain is built from TRBV29-1 and TRBJ1-1; a weak D assignment points to TRBD1 (6 bases agree). The sequence derives from a man between 40 and 49 years old with primary liver carcinoma and hepatitis B virus infection. The sequenced sample was peripheral blood. The CDR3 reads CSVVLSQGLYAEAFF. The DNA sequence is TGCAGCGTTGTTCTTAGTCAGGGGCTTTACGCTGAAGCTTTCTTT.